The next 19 T cell receptor beta chains were all read from a single sample in a study of T cells in localized non-small cell lung cancer. Produced via immunoSEQ multiplex PCR; TCRdb's table is partial and in-frame only. The data show fewer than 90,000 clones, about 78% seen once. This specimen was PBMCs, taken before any cancer treatment. The receptors stem from a man aged 40-75 years with stage II squamous cell lung carcinoma.

The J gene is TRBJ2-1, the V gene TRBV7-9, with 10 bases aligning to TRBD1. CDR3 length: 16 amino acids. Germline V CDR1 and CDR2: SEHNR, FQNEAQ (reference sequence). V lost 5 bases and J lost 3; bases outside the gene matches: 7. This CDR3 is CASSPPGTGDYNEQFF. CDR3 DNA: TGTGCCAGCAGCCCCCCAGGGACAGGGGACTACAATGAGCAGTTCTTC.

The V call is TRBV2, the J call TRBJ2-5; possible D gene TRBD2, 6 bases. The J call may not be correct, given that the DNA end is closer to TRBJ2-7. Germline V lookup: CDR1 SNHLY, CDR2 FYNNEI. This CDR3 comprises 15 residues. The CDR3 DNA reads TGTGCCAGCAGTGGATGGGGACTTTCTAATTACGAGCAGTACTTC. Its translation: CASSGWGLSNYEQYF.

V gene TRBV28 combines with J gene TRBJ2-7; 10 bases are a match to TRBD2. Per germline, CDR1 MDHEN and CDR2 SYDVKM. The V segment lost 5 bases and the J segment 2 bases; nucleotides outside the gene matches: 3. CDR3 length: 14 amino acids. CDR3 in DNA: TGTGCCAGCAGTCTTGGACTAGCGGCCTACGAGCAGTACTTC. Translation: CASSLGLAAYEQYF.

This clone was recorded once. DNA of the CDR3: TGTGCCAGCAGTTCCTACGGGATTTCTCCGGACTACGAGCAGTACTTC. This gives the protein CASSSYGISPDYEQYF. The V call is TRBV28, the J call TRBJ2-7; D might be TRBD2 (5 bases). The germline gives CDR1 MDHEN, CDR2 SYDVKM. The length of the CDR3 is 16 residues. The germline V and J ends were trimmed by 4 bases and 3 bases, with 19 bases remaining between them.

This chain joins TRBV5-8 and TRBJ1-6; perhaps TRBD1 as D (5 bases). The V gene lost 4 bases and the J gene lost 0 bases, with 11 bases spanning the gap. The CDR3 is 16 amino acids. Germline V lookup: CDR1 SGHTS, CDR2 YDEGEE. CDR3 sequence: CASSPTASSYNSPLHF. The CDR3 DNA sequence: TGTGCCAGCAGCCCGACAGCGAGCTCCTATAATTCACCCCTCCACTTT. The full variable domain, with the rest looked up from reference TRBV5-8 and TRBJ1-6, is EAGVTQSPTHLIKTRGQQATLRCSPISGHTSVYWYQQALGLGLQFLLWYDEGEERNRGNFPPRFSGRQFPNYSSELNVNALELEDSALYLCASSPTASSYNSPLHFGNGTRLTVT.

This chain uses TRBV28 with TRBJ1-4; D call uncertain. Deletions cut 6 bases from V and 8 bases from J, with 13 bases between. Germline values: CDR1 MDHEN, CDR2 SYDVKM. The CDR3 has 13 amino acids. CDR3 loop: CASSRTLNEKLFF. DNA of the CDR3: TGTGCCAGCAGCCGAACTCTGAACGAAAAACTGTTTTTT.

This clone was seen a few times. The chain uses TRBV9 and TRBJ2-3; maybe TRBD2 (7 bases). Germline CDR1 reads SGDLS; CDR2 reads YYNGEE. CDR3 size: 16 residues. The V and J ends lost 4 bases and 6 bases respectively, with 21 bases between them. The CDR3 sequence: CASSPAPGGGQDTQYF. CDR3 sequence (DNA): TGTGCCAGCAGCCCTGCCCCGGGGGGCGGTCAGGATACGCAGTATTTT.

The table lists this clone with a count of one. This chain connects TRBV19 to TRBJ2-7; the match to TRBD1 covers 10 bases. From germline, CDR1 is LNHDA and CDR2 SQIVND (reference sequence). There are 14 residues in the CDR3. V lost 6 bases to trimming and J lost 4 bases; unmatched junction nucleotides: 6. DNA of the CDR3: TGTGCCAGTAGCACCGGGACAGGGGAGTACGAGCAGTACTTC. Translated: CASSTGTGEYEQYF.

This chain connects TRBV19 to TRBJ2-5; D is ambiguous. CDR3 size: 12 residues. Germline V gene sequence: CDR1 LNHDA, CDR2 SQIVND (reference sequence). Trimming removed 2 bases at V and 5 bases at J, with 6 bases between. CDR3 nucleotide sequence: TGTGCCAGTAGTATAAGTGGGGAGACCCAGTACTTC. It codes for CASSISGETQYF. Variable domain in full (rest from reference TRBV19 and TRBJ2-5): DGGITQSPKYLFRKEGQNVTLSCEQNLNHDAMYWYRQDPGQGLRLIYYSQIVNDFQKGDIAEGYSVSREKKESFPLTVTSAQKNPTAFYLCASSISGETQYFGPGTRLLVL.

The V gene is TRBV7-2, the J gene TRBJ2-5; D is unclear. CDR3 length: 12 residues. Trimming took off 3 bases at V and 5 bases at J, with 7 bases between the two ends. Germline CDR1 reads SGHTA; CDR2 reads FQGNSA. The CDR3 DNA sequence: TGTGCCAGCAGCTTGACCCGGGAGACCCAGTACTTC. This translates into CASSLTRETQYF.

This chain links TRBV5-1 with TRBJ2-7; 7 bases are a match to TRBD1. The J segment lost 6 bases and the V segment lost 5 bases, leaving 14 bases of the junction unmatched. Germline-derived CDR1 and CDR2 are SGHRS and YFSETQ. This CDR3 has 15 amino acids. The CDR3 here is CASRGRSGGEREQYF. CDR3 in DNA: TGCGCCAGCAGGGGAAGGTCAGGGGGAGAACGCGAGCAGTACTTC.

The chain recombines TRBV7-8 with TRBJ1-3; 8 positions agree with TRBD1. Germline V gives CDR1 SGHVS, CDR2 FQNEAQ. J lost 1 base, V lost 3 bases, and 5 bases had no gene match. This CDR3 comprises 16 residues. In nucleotides, the CDR3 is TGTGCCAGCAGCTTGACAGGGGTGGCATCTGGAAACACCATATATTTT. This sequence encodes CASSLTGVASGNTIYF.

The chain carries TRBV19 and TRBJ2-6; 9 bases line up with TRBD1. The CDR3 has 17 amino acids. Germline loops: CDR1 LNHDA, CDR2 SQIVND (reference sequence). V shed 5 bases, J shed 0 bases, and the junction held 5 bases outside the gene matches. The CDR3 loop reads CASSPGQGNSGANVLTF. The CDR3 DNA follows: TGTGCCAGTAGTCCGGGACAGGGAAACTCTGGGGCCAACGTCCTGACTTTC.

The V gene is TRBV4-3, the J gene TRBJ2-3; a weak D match, TRBD1 (5 bases). Germline assignment: CDR1 LGHNA and CDR2 YSLEER. The ends were cut back, 2 bases at V and 1 base at J, with 10 bases in the middle. The CDR3 has 15 residues. CDR3 protein: CASSQQLGGTDTQYF. DNA of the CDR3: TGCGCCAGCAGCCAACAGCTAGGGGGCACAGATACGCAGTATTTT.

The chain recombines TRBV7-9 with TRBJ2-1; 13 nucleotides line up with TRBD2. The trim removed 4 bases at V and 8 bases at J, leaving 5 bases unmatched. This CDR3 spans 15 amino acids. Germline V gene sequence: CDR1 SEHNR, CDR2 FQNEAQ (reference sequence). CDR3 in amino acids: CASSSLAGGPHEQFF. The CDR3, as DNA: TGTGCCAGCAGCTCACTAGCGGGGGGGCCGCATGAGCAGTTCTTC.

The chain employs TRBV4-2 and TRBJ1-4; 8 bases are shared with TRBD1. J was trimmed by 7 bases and V by 2 bases; bases with no gene match: 3. There are 14 residues in the CDR3. CDR1 and CDR2 (germline): LGHNA, YNFKEQ. The CDR3 nucleotides are TGTGCCAGCAGCCAACGACAGGGGATTGAAAAACTGTTTTTT. As protein: CASSQRQGIEKLFF.

The chain is built from TRBV7-9 and TRBJ1-1, with 8 nucleotides matching TRBD1. CDR3 length: 15 amino acids. Germline-derived CDR1 and CDR2 are SEHNR and FQNEAQ (reference sequence). Trimming cost V 5 bases and J 0 bases; bases outside gene matches: 5. CDR3 in DNA: TGTGCCAGCAGCCCTAGGGGACAGGTGAACACTGAAGCTTTCTTT. Translation: CASSPRGQVNTEAFF.

The chain couples TRBV5-6 to TRBJ1-2; D uncertain. The CDR3 runs to 14 residues. With 1 base removed from V and 6 bases from J, the gap between germline ends came to 13 bases. Germline V gene lookup returns CDR1 SGHDT and CDR2 YYEEEE. CDR3 DNA sequence: TGTGCCAGCAGCTTGTGGGGATTGGAAGATGGCTACACCTTC. It translates to CASSLWGLEDGYTF.

The V and J genes are TRBV7-9 and TRBJ2-3; 7 bases are shared with TRBD2. The CDR3 has 15 amino acids. The J segment lost 2 bases and the V segment lost 5 bases, leaving 7 bases of the junction unmatched. Germline CDR1 and CDR2: SEHNR and FQNEAQ (reference sequence). CDR3 residues: CASSPISGFTDTQYF. CDR3 nucleotides: TGTGCCAGCAGCCCGATTAGCGGGTTCACAGATACGCAGTATTTT.